This T cell receptor (beta chain) comes out of a study of response to subunit inactivated influenza vaccine (dated by TCRdb to the late 2010s). Concerning the study at large: To follow how T cells responded to a trivalent subunit inactivated influenza vaccine, the researchers relied on deep quantitative profiling of the T cell receptor repertoire. Study-wide conclusions, independent of this receptor: It was suggested by the authors that each seasonal influenza vaccination may recruit only a limited number of new T cells.

Libraries came from RT-PCR. The run used an Illumina HiSeq 2500. TCRdb applied fastp at Q25 and MiXCR to the public reads, then kept only in-frame beta chains. Rows merge per CDR3 protein into single entries with the most common DNA and genes. Within this sample are some 540,000 distinct CDR3 sequences, with approximately 20% of them counted one time only. The leading ten clones occupy about 2.8% of the sample. From the germline V gene (reference sequence), CDR1 is LNHDA and CDR2 is SQIVND. V lost 5 bases and J lost 2 bases; the stretch between them is 24 bases long. The CDR3 has 19 amino acids, counting the end cysteine and phenylalanine. Only the CDR3 part of the read is kept: 57 bases, read in frame from the first base. This clonotype was detected only a few times. Its antigen target is currently unknown. The input lacks base qualities; no much larger clone sits a single base away. This same sample was also part of a study on T cells expressing NK-cell markers. Reported in the second study: TCR beta cDNA libraries were made by 5'RACE template switching that added a universal primer site and unique molecular identifiers. Three sorted T-cell subsets (CD3+CD56+NKG2C+, CD3+CD56+NKG2C- and CD3+CD56-NKG2C+) from fewer than 10 donors had their TCR beta-chain repertoires profiled. Seven of the eight sequenced donors were HCMV-seropositive and one was HCMV-seronegative. To restrict sorting to alphabetaTCR-expressing T cells, an anti-gammadeltaTCR antibody was added in several experiments. In over five donors, the dominant CD3+CD56+NKG2C+ clonotypes were found to rank among the top 10 CD8+ clonotypes and to make up about 1.0-7.5% of CD8+ T cells. Those dominant clonotypes were again the most abundant among CD3+CD56-NKG2C+ cells in a handful of donors, at about 28.3-60.1%. It remained unclear whether the expanded NKG2C-expressing T cell clones were specific for HCMV antigens. The study sequenced eight donors, all healthy volunteers chosen at random: three men and five women. A commercial ELISA kit detecting HCMV-specific IgG in serum was used to determine HCMV serostatus. Ficoll density gradient centrifugation was used to isolate peripheral blood mononuclear cells from blood. CD4+ and CD8+ T cells were isolated from PBMC by magnetic immunoseparation with Miltenyi isolation kits. cDNA synthesis was primed from the TCR beta constant segment, followed by two successive PCR amplification steps. Sequencing of the libraries produced 2 x 150 bp reads on Illumina HiSeq 2000/2500, MiSeq or NextSeq. Reads were demultiplexed and grouped by UMI with MIGEC, and clonotypes were assembled and quantified with MiTCR. To remove erroneous sequences, TCR cDNA sequences were retained only when supported by two or more reads. The tcR package was used for downstream repertoire analysis, with clonotypes matched between fractions based on CDR3 nucleotide sequence plus V segment. Antigen specificity was annotated against VDJdb with VDJmatch, allowing one amino acid substitution in CDR3.

The specimen comprised CD4+ T cells sorted from PBMCs, sampled approximately 13 days after vaccination. The sequence links TRBV19 to TRBJ2-2, and possibly TRBD2, on 6 matching bases. The sequence was obtained from a man aged 50-59 years who received an inactivated influenza vaccine. Donor details come from another sample of the same person, matched by shared clones. CDR3 protein: CASSALPGTHQRNTGELFF. The DNA sequence is as follows: TGTGCCAGTAGTGCCCTTCCCGGGACTCACCAAAGAAACACCGGGGAGCTGTTTTTT. The CDR3, completed at both ends by the reference TRBV19 and TRBJ2-2 genes, gives the full variable domain DGGITQSPKYLFRKEGQNVTLSCEQNLNHDAMYWYRQDPGQGLRLIYYSQIVNDFQKGDIAEGYSVSREKKESFPLTVTSAQKNPTAFYLCASSALPGTHQRNTGELFFGEGSRLTVL.